A selection of T cell receptor beta chains follows, all from one sample in a study of cytomegalovirus exposure and HLA in healthy donors. Sequencing was performed with immunoSEQ multiplex PCR; in TCRdb, only in-frame clones are kept and a portion is missing. Among approximately 74,000 clones listed, 80% to 90% were seen once. The sample consisted of PBMCs. The receptors here all came from a woman in her 30s in good health and CMV-seronegative. The CDR3 runs from the conserved cysteine through the conserved F or W. Each record gives: CDR3 protein, CDR3 DNA, clone size, V gene, J gene, D gene. D genes are given only for firm matches. Size tells how often a clone was seen (once, few, many) or the class of an expanded clone, and some rows leave it out.

CDR3aa: CASSFDSTYEQYF; CDR3nt: TGTGCCAGCAGCTTTGACTCAACCTACGAGCAGTACTTC; abundance: few; v_gene: TRBV7-6; j_gene: TRBJ2-7; d_gene: .
CDR3aa: CASSETLNSNQPQHF; CDR3nt: TGTGCCAGCAGTGAGACTTTGAATAGCAATCAGCCCCAGCATTTT; abundance: .; v_gene: TRBV25-1; j_gene: TRBJ1-5; d_gene: .
CDR3aa: CSSSFGSTDSYEQYF; CDR3nt: TGTTCCAGCAGCTTCGGATCGACAGACTCCTACGAGCAGTACTTC; abundance: .; v_gene: TRBV7-9; j_gene: TRBJ2-7; d_gene: .
CDR3aa: CASSLQGAGGVGTEAFF; CDR3nt: TGTGCCAGCAGCCTTCAGGGGGCCGGGGGAGTAGGGACTGAAGCTTTCTTT; abundance: .; v_gene: TRBV14; j_gene: TRBJ1-1; d_gene: TRBD1
CDR3aa: CASTLSGGYNEQFF; CDR3nt: TGTGCCAGTACCCTCTCAGGGGGCTACAATGAGCAGTTCTTC; abundance: .; v_gene: TRBV19; j_gene: TRBJ2-1; d_gene: TRBD1
CDR3aa: CASSQGKNTEAFF; CDR3nt: TGTGCCAGCAGTCAGGGGAAGAACACTGAAGCTTTCTTT; abundance: .; v_gene: TRBV6-5; j_gene: TRBJ1-1; d_gene: .
CDR3aa: CAWSPRTEEAFF; CDR3nt: TGTGCCTGGAGCCCAAGGACTGAAGAAGCTTTCTTT; abundance: .; v_gene: TRBV30; j_gene: TRBJ1-1; d_gene: .
CDR3aa: CASSVVGGASREQFF; CDR3nt: TGTGCCAGCAGCGTAGTTGGCGGGGCTAGTCGAGAGCAGTTCTTC; abundance: .; v_gene: TRBV9; j_gene: TRBJ2-1; d_gene: .
CDR3aa: CASSVSGGARYNEQFF; CDR3nt: TGTGCCAGCAGCGTTAGCGGGGGGGCCAGGTACAATGAGCAGTTCTTC; abundance: .; v_gene: TRBV5-5; j_gene: TRBJ2-1; d_gene: TRBD2
CDR3aa: CASSPHRSSSYEQYF; CDR3nt: TGTGCCAGCAGCCCGCACAGGTCAAGCTCCTACGAGCAGTACTTC; abundance: .; v_gene: TRBV7-2; j_gene: TRBJ2-7; d_gene: .
CDR3aa: CASSLAAANEKLFF; CDR3nt: TGTGCCAGCAGCTTAGCGGCAGCGAATGAAAAACTGTTTTTT; abundance: .; v_gene: TRBV7-9; j_gene: TRBJ1-4; d_gene: .
CDR3aa: CASNLRFPGTNTEAFF; CDR3nt: TGTGCCAGCAACTTAAGGTTTCCGGGAACGAACACTGAAGCTTTCTTT; abundance: .; v_gene: TRBV7-2; j_gene: TRBJ1-1; d_gene: .
CDR3aa: CASSLVRRGYEQYF; CDR3nt: TGTGCCAGCAGCTTAGTGCGTCGCGGCTACGAGCAGTACTTC; abundance: .; v_gene: TRBV7-2; j_gene: TRBJ2-7; d_gene: .
CDR3aa: CASSLPRSSGANVLTF; CDR3nt: TGTGCCAGCAGCTTACCGCGGAGTTCTGGGGCCAACGTCCTGACTTTC; abundance: .; v_gene: TRBV7-9; j_gene: TRBJ2-6; d_gene: .
CDR3aa: CSVVAGVRTEAFF; CDR3nt: TGCAGCGTTGTGGCAGGGGTGAGAACTGAAGCTTTCTTT; abundance: .; v_gene: TRBV29-1; j_gene: TRBJ1-1; d_gene: .
CDR3aa: CASSQAPGSNYGYTF; CDR3nt: TGCGCCAGCAGCCAAGCCCCAGGCTCTAACTATGGCTACACCTTC; abundance: .; v_gene: TRBV4-3; j_gene: TRBJ1-2; d_gene: .
CDR3aa: CASSLKGQGNQPQHF; CDR3nt: TGTGCCAGCAGCTTAAAGGGACAGGGCAATCAGCCCCAGCATTTT; abundance: .; v_gene: TRBV7-2; j_gene: TRBJ1-5; d_gene: TRBD1
CDR3aa: CASSPRGGAGNPRTQYF; CDR3nt: TGTGCCAGCAGCCCTAGGGGGGGGGCAGGGAACCCTCGTACGCAGTATTTT; abundance: .; v_gene: TRBV9; j_gene: TRBJ2-3; d_gene: .
CDR3aa: CASSGQGGAGELFF; CDR3nt: TGCGCCAGCAGTGGACAGGGCGGGGCCGGGGAGCTGTTTTTT; abundance: once; v_gene: TRBV5-1; j_gene: TRBJ2-2; d_gene: TRBD1
CDR3aa: CASSRSGAGGIRGWTYEQYF; CDR3nt: TGCGCCAGCAGCCGATCTGGGGCAGGGGGCATTCGGGGGTGGACCTACGAGCAGTACTTC; abundance: .; v_gene: TRBV4-1; j_gene: TRBJ2-7; d_gene: TRBD1
CDR3aa: CASSLTTQQAGNTIYF; CDR3nt: TGTGCCAGCAGCCTAACAACACAGCAGGCAGGAAACACCATATATTTT; abundance: .; v_gene: TRBV7-8; j_gene: TRBJ1-3; d_gene: .
CDR3aa: CASSERGRNTIYF; CDR3nt: TGTGCCAGCAGCGAGCGGGGGAGAAACACCATATATTTT; abundance: .; v_gene: TRBV28; j_gene: TRBJ1-3; d_gene: .
CDR3aa: CASSIVGTGGNQPQHF; CDR3nt: TGTGCCAGTAGTATAGTAGGCACGGGGGGCAATCAGCCCCAGCATTTT; abundance: .; v_gene: TRBV19; j_gene: TRBJ1-5; d_gene: .
CDR3aa: CASSPPGQGETQYF; CDR3nt: TGTGCCAGCTCACCACCGGGACAGGGGGAGACCCAGTACTTC; abundance: .; v_gene: TRBV18; j_gene: TRBJ2-5; d_gene: TRBD1
CDR3aa: CASSQVSQYTGELFF; CDR3nt: TGCGCCAGCAGCCAAGTTTCGCAGTACACCGGGGAGCTGTTTTTT; abundance: once; v_gene: TRBV4-3; j_gene: TRBJ2-2; d_gene: .
CDR3aa: CASSLGQLAGGTDTQYF; CDR3nt: TGTGCCAGCAGCTTGGGCCAGCTAGCGGGGGGCACAGATACGCAGTATTTT; abundance: .; v_gene: TRBV5-4; j_gene: TRBJ2-3; d_gene: TRBD2
CDR3aa: CASSYVEEREAFF; CDR3nt: TGTGCCAGCAGTTACGTCGAGGAGCGCGAAGCTTTCTTT; abundance: once; v_gene: TRBV6-6; j_gene: TRBJ1-1; d_gene: .
CDR3aa: CASSVEDAGRYQETQYF; CDR3nt: TGTGCCAGCAGCGTAGAGGATGCAGGCAGGTACCAAGAGACCCAGTACTTC; abundance: once; v_gene: TRBV9; j_gene: TRBJ2-5; d_gene: .
CDR3aa: CASSFTKNIQYF; CDR3nt: TGTGCCAGCAGTTTCACCAAAAACATTCAGTACTTC; abundance: .; v_gene: TRBV28; j_gene: TRBJ2-4; d_gene: .
CDR3aa: CASSPQTGDVEAFF; CDR3nt: TGTGCCAGCAGCCCCCAGACAGGGGATGTCGAAGCTTTCTTT; abundance: .; v_gene: TRBV7-2; j_gene: TRBJ1-1; d_gene: TRBD1
CDR3aa: CSVGLTNTGELFF; CDR3nt: TGCAGCGTCGGACTAACGAACACCGGGGAGCTGTTTTTT; abundance: .; v_gene: TRBV29-1; j_gene: TRBJ2-2; d_gene: .
CDR3aa: CASSFGSEGNQPQHF; CDR3nt: TGTGCCAGCAGCTTCGGGAGTGAGGGCAATCAGCCCCAGCATTTT; abundance: few; v_gene: TRBV13; j_gene: TRBJ1-5; d_gene: .
CDR3aa: CATSRRQGGTEAFF; CDR3nt: TGTGCCACCAGCAGGAGGCAGGGAGGCACTGAAGCTTTCTTT; abundance: .; v_gene: TRBV15; j_gene: TRBJ1-1; d_gene: .
CDR3aa: CASSPGTGGRGEQFF; CDR3nt: TGTGCCAGCAGTCCTGGGACAGGGGGCAGGGGTGAGCAGTTCTTC; abundance: .; v_gene: TRBV27; j_gene: TRBJ2-1; d_gene: TRBD1
CDR3aa: CASTWTSGATQYF; CDR3nt: TGTGCCAGCACCTGGACTAGCGGGGCTACGCAGTATTTT; abundance: .; v_gene: TRBV6-5; j_gene: TRBJ2-3; d_gene: TRBD2
CDR3aa: CASSLDYRVGQPQHF; CDR3nt: TGCGCCAGCAGCTTGGATTACAGGGTCGGTCAGCCCCAGCATTTT; abundance: .; v_gene: TRBV5-1; j_gene: TRBJ1-5; d_gene: .
CDR3aa: CASSVGRVNYDYTF; CDR3nt: TGTGCCAGCAGCGTAGGCAGAGTGAACTATGACTACACCTTC; abundance: .; v_gene: TRBV9; j_gene: TRBJ1-2; d_gene: .
CDR3aa: CASSLGTDRYF; CDR3nt: TGCGCCAGCAGCTTGGGGACAGACCGATATTTT; abundance: few; v_gene: TRBV5-1; j_gene: TRBJ1-3; d_gene: .
CDR3aa: CASSSRGLAEAGELFF; CDR3nt: TGTGCCAGCAGTTCTAGGGGGCTAGCCGAGGCCGGGGAGCTGTTTTTT; abundance: .; v_gene: TRBV7-9; j_gene: TRBJ2-2; d_gene: TRBD1
CDR3aa: CASSTRTGSRTDTQYF; CDR3nt: TGTGCCAGTAGTACTCGGACAGGGTCGCGCACAGATACGCAGTATTTT; abundance: .; v_gene: TRBV19; j_gene: TRBJ2-3; d_gene: TRBD1
CDR3aa: CASSESGSQETQYF; CDR3nt: TGCGCCAGCAGTGAGTCGGGCAGCCAAGAGACCCAGTACTTC; abundance: .; v_gene: TRBV10-1; j_gene: TRBJ2-5; d_gene: .
CDR3aa: CASSDSGRTSTDTQYF; CDR3nt: TGTGCCAGCAGTGATTCGGGCAGGACTAGCACAGATACGCAGTATTTT; abundance: .; v_gene: TRBV6-4; j_gene: TRBJ2-3; d_gene: .